Presented here are 27 T cell receptor beta chains from one specimen sequenced in a study of T-cell reconstitution after alpha-beta-depleted transplantation in children. Construction of the TCRbeta library involved unique molecular identifiers. MiXCR was run by TCRdb on the PCR reads, yielding one entry per CDR3 protein. The sample records about 200,000 distinct CDR3 sequences, approximately 15% being singletons. Here the sequenced sample was PBMCs, mostly from graft donor cells, taken 360 days after TCRalphabeta/CD19-depleted stem cell transplant. The source of these receptors is a male patient aged 2-10 years who had a stem cell transplant for acute lymphoblastic leukemia, so the T cells may come from the graft donor.

The chain employs TRBV28 and TRBJ2-2, with no clear D. This CDR3 contains 10 residues. V was pared by 6 bases and J by 6 bases, with 2 bases between. The germline V gene has CDR1 MDHEN and CDR2 SYDVKM. CDR3 DNA sequence: TGTGCCAGCAGAGCCGGGGAGCTGTTTTTT. It translates to CASRAGELFF.

This clonotype has a handful of counts. This chain connects TRBV7-2 to TRBJ2-1; weak D call: TRBD2 (7 bases). The CDR3 is 14 amino acids. Looked up from germline, CDR1 is SGHTA and CDR2 is FQGNSA. V lost 1 base and J 7 bases, leaving 11 bases between the germline ends. The CDR3 nucleotides are TGTGCCAGCAGCTTAGTGGGGGGGCATAATGAGCAGTTCTTC. Residues: CASSLVGGHNEQFF.

The V gene is TRBV21-1, the J gene TRBJ2-1; no check of the table's D call, TRBD1, against the DNA was made. TRBV21-1 is an annotated pseudogene. CDR3 length equals 15 residues. The CDR3 loop is CASSNRDRGWNEQFF. Written as DNA, the CDR3 is TGTGCCAGCAGCAACCGGGACAGGGGATGGAATGAGCAGTTCTTC.

The chain joins TRBV12-3 or TRBV12-4 to TRBJ2-7; TRBD2 agrees at 7 bases. This CDR3 has 16 residues. Losses at the gene ends were 4 bases for V and 1 base for J; bases not matched to a gene: 10. The CDR3 loop is CASSSFGREGSYEQYF. CDR3 bases: TGTGCCAGCAGTTCCTTTGGGAGGGAGGGTTCCTACGAGCAGTACTTC.

This clonotype has just a few counts. The rearrangement links TRBV3-1 to TRBJ2-2; 9 nucleotides line up with TRBD1. Germline V CDR1 and CDR2: LGHDT, YNNKEL (reference sequence). Trimming took 3 bases from V and 5 from J; bases not matched to a gene: 7. This CDR3 is 16 amino acids long. The CDR3 DNA reads as TGTGCCAGCAGCCAGCTTGGACAGGGGACGACCGGGGAGCTGTTTTTT. It specifies CASSQLGQGTTGELFF.

V usage is TRBV3-1 and J usage is TRBJ1-4; 7 positions agree with TRBD1. V dropped 1 base and J dropped 4; count of bases not matched to a gene: 3. CDR1 is LGHDT and CDR2 is YNNKEL in the germline V gene (reference sequence). This CDR3 has 15 residues. This chain's CDR3 is CASSQAGGVNEKLFF. The CDR3 bases are TGTGCCAGCAGCCAAGCAGGGGGTGTTAATGAAAAACTGTTTTTT. Variable domain in full (rest from reference TRBV3-1 and TRBJ1-4): DTAVSQTPKYLVTQMGNDKSIKCEQNLGHDTMYWYKQDSKKFLKIMFSYNNKELIINETVPNRFSPKSPDKAHLNLHINSLELGDSAVYFCASSQAGGVNEKLFFGSGTQLSVL.

The rearrangement links TRBV5-1 to TRBJ2-7; tentatively, D is TRBD2 (6 bases). Trimming cost V 4 bases and J 0 bases, with 20 bases left between them. CDR1 and CDR2 from the germline V gene are SGHRS and YFSETQ. This CDR3 has 17 amino acids. Here the CDR3 DNA reads TGCGCCAGCAGCCGCGTTGGAGCGGGCGATAGCTCCTACGAGCAGTACTTC. Translated: CASSRVGAGDSSYEQYF.

In its sample, this clonotype was seen a few times. The chain's CDR3 is CSARSLGFSYEQYF. The DNA of the CDR3 is TGCAGTGCTAGAAGCCTGGGGTTCTCCTACGAGCAGTACTTC. The J gene is TRBJ2-7, the V gene TRBV20-1, with D unclear. Germline CDR1 reads DFQATT; CDR2 reads SNEGSKA (reference sequence). The CDR3 contains 14 residues. With 2 bases removed from V and 0 bases from J, the gap between germline ends came to 11 bases.

This chain joins TRBV12-3 or TRBV12-4 and TRBJ1-2; unclear D gene. V dropped 3 bases and J dropped 7 bases, with 9 bases sitting between them. CDR3 size: 12 residues. This CDR3 is CASSLGFLGYTF. CDR3 bases: TGTGCCAGCAGTTTGGGGTTCCTTGGCTACACCTTC.

This clonotype appeared a few times. This sequence joins TRBV6-1 and TRBJ1-2; 9 bases line up with TRBD1. Germline V gene lookup returns CDR1 MNHNS and CDR2 SASEGT. The V segment lost 7 bases and the J segment 8 bases; nucleotides outside the gene matches: 14. This CDR3 is 15 amino acids long. CDR3 in DNA: TGTGCCAGCAACCGCTTTACAGGGGGCGCAGAGGGCTACACCTTC. Translated: CASNRFTGGAEGYTF.

The chain joins TRBV12-3 or TRBV12-4 to TRBJ2-3, with a possible D match to TRBD1 (5 bases). V was trimmed by 3 bases and J by 3 bases, leaving 10 bases between them. The CDR3 totals 14 residues. This chain's CDR3 is CASSFAGLTDTQYF. In DNA form, the CDR3 reads TGTGCCAGCAGTTTTGCAGGGCTGACAGATACGCAGTATTTT.

This clonotype has at least ten counts. A junction end diverges from the germline sequence, so it may reflect a read error. The chain links TRBV5-1 to TRBJ2-2, with 9 positions matching TRBD2. Germline loops: CDR1 SGHRS, CDR2 YFSETQ. The CDR3 totals 18 residues. The CDR3 DNA is TGCGCCAGCAGCGAGTCCCCGCGTGGACTAGCGAACGCCGGGGAGCTGTTTTTT. Protein sequence: CASSESPRGLANAGELFF.

This clonotype was recorded a few times. This sequence joins TRBV20-1 and TRBJ2-2; 10 bases agree with TRBD2. V dropped 3 bases and J dropped 2; count of bases not matched to a gene: 3. From germline, CDR1 is DFQATT and CDR2 SNEGSKA (reference sequence). CDR3 length equals 15 residues. The CDR3 DNA reads as TGCAGTGCTAGTCCTAGCGGGGGTAACACCGGGGAGCTGTTTTTT. It yields the protein CSASPSGGNTGELFF.

Only a few counts were recorded for this clonotype. V usage is TRBV27 and J usage is TRBJ2-1, with 11 bases aligning to TRBD2. Germline-derived CDR1 and CDR2 are MNHEY and SMNVEV (reference sequence). The CDR3 totals 14 residues. V trimming: 5 bases; J trimming: 9 bases; junction bases outside the gene matches: 6. The CDR3 nucleotides are TGTGCCAGCAGTCCTATCACTAGCGGGGGTGAGCAGTTCTTC. Amino acid sequence: CASSPITSGGEQFF.

Only a few counts were recorded for this clonotype. The V gene is TRBV7-6, the J gene TRBJ2-7; 9 bases match TRBD1. The germline CDR1 and CDR2 sequences are SGHVS and FNYEAQ. The CDR3 spans 14 residues. With 5 bases clipped from V and 5 bases from J, the junction kept 7 bases outside the gene matches. As DNA, the CDR3 is TGTGCCAGCAGCCCACAGGGGGCCCTGAACGAGCAGTACTTC. This sequence encodes CASSPQGALNEQYF.

Points on this clonotype: The junction shows a germline mismatch at one end, possibly a read error. This chain links TRBV29-1 with TRBJ2-2; D gene unclear. Looked up from germline, CDR1 is SQVTM and CDR2 is ANQGSEA. This CDR3 has 13 residues. CDR3 region: CSVGKTNNGELFF. CDR3 DNA sequence: TGCAGCGTGGGGAAAACGAACAACGGGGAGCTGTTTTTT.

The chain combines TRBV30 with TRBJ2-7; no reliable D call. This CDR3 comprises 13 residues. V was pared by 5 bases and J by 4 bases, with 15 bases between. Germline V gives CDR1 GTSNPN, CDR2 SVGIG (reference sequence). DNA of the CDR3: TGTGCCTGGGCCGTCGCGATCTCGTACGAGCAGTACTTC. Protein: CAWAVAISYEQYF.

The V call is TRBV11-1, the J call TRBJ1-2; a possible D gene is TRBD1 (6 bases). Trimming pared 5 bases from V and 2 bases from J, leaving 15 bases between. The CDR3 is made up of 15 amino acids. Germline CDR1 is SGHAT and CDR2 is FQDESV (reference sequence). CDR3 region: CASSPPDRMNYGYTF. The CDR3 DNA reads TGTGCCAGCAGCCCTCCCGACAGGATGAACTATGGCTACACCTTC.

Only a few counts were recorded for this clonotype. The chain employs TRBV29-1 and TRBJ2-7; possibly TRBD1 or TRBD2 for D (5 bases each). The length of the CDR3 is 13 residues. Per the germline V gene, CDR1 is SQVTM and CDR2 is ANQGSEA. The V and J ends lost 7 bases and 6 bases respectively, with 19 bases between them. CDR3 coding DNA: TGCAGCGCCCGGGTGGGGGTTTTGGGCGAGCAGTACTTC. Translating gives CSARVGVLGEQYF.

In its sample, this clonotype was seen a few times. The chain has TRBV29-1 and TRBJ2-3; D gene unclear. V gave up 4 bases and J gave up 3 bases, with 11 bases separating them. Germline V gene lookup returns CDR1 SQVTM and CDR2 ANQGSEA. The CDR3 consists of 13 residues. The CDR3: CSVVTRSTDTQYF. The CDR3 DNA follows: TGCAGCGTTGTTACAAGGTCGACAGATACGCAGTATTTT.

The rearrangement joins TRBV28 to TRBJ2-7; D is uncertain. Looked up from germline, CDR1 is MDHEN and CDR2 is SYDVKM. V was trimmed by 5 bases and J by 6 bases, leaving 20 bases between them. This CDR3 region has 15 residues. The DNA for the CDR3 is TGTGCCAGCAGTCTCTGGTCACCCCGGGTAGGCGAGCAGTACTTC. It translates to CASSLWSPRVGEQYF.

V and J are TRBV29-1 and TRBJ2-7; D is possibly TRBD2 (5 bases). The CDR3 length is 13 residues. Trimming stripped 2 bases from V and 0 bases from J, with 8 bases between. Germline V lookup: CDR1 SQVTM, CDR2 ANQGSEA. The CDR3 DNA reads as TGCAGCGTTGAATTGGGGAGCTCCTACGAGCAGTACTTC. Amino acids: CSVELGSSYEQYF.

This clonotype turned up a few times. V is TRBV7-6 and J is TRBJ1-1, with D unresolved. With 1 base removed from V and 2 bases from J, the gap between germline ends came to 5 bases. There are 13 residues in the CDR3. Germline CDR1 SGHVS, CDR2 FNYEAQ. CDR3 sequence reads: CASSLEANTEAFF. The CDR3 region has the DNA TGTGCCAGCAGCTTAGAGGCTAACACTGAAGCTTTCTTT.

This clonotype was seen at least ten times. The chain carries TRBV20-1 and TRBJ1-5, with D perhaps matching TRBD1 (6 bases). From germline, CDR1 is DFQATT and CDR2 SNEGSKA (reference sequence). This CDR3 spans 13 amino acids. The V end lost 3 bases, the J end lost 5 bases, and 11 bases lay between the germline ends. This CDR3 reads CSAREAGDQPQHF. In DNA form, the CDR3 reads TGCAGTGCTAGGGAGGCAGGGGATCAGCCCCAGCATTTT.

This clonotype turned up a few times. This sequence joins TRBV4-2 and TRBJ2-5; 8 bases map to TRBD1. The CDR3 consists of 15 residues. Trimming took 0 bases from V and 5 from J; bases not matched to a gene: 5. The germline V gene has CDR1 LGHNA and CDR2 YNFKEQ. CDR3 in amino acids: CASSQEEQGEETQYF. The DNA for the CDR3 is TGTGCCAGCAGCCAAGAAGAACAGGGGGAGGAGACCCAGTACTTC.

This clonotype has a count of ten or more. The rearrangement links TRBV4-3 to TRBJ2-7, with D perhaps TRBD1 (6 bases). Germline V gene data show CDR1 as LGHNA and CDR2 as YSLEER. V shed 0 bases and J shed 5 bases, with 14 bases lying between them. The CDR3 is 15 residues long. CDR3 nucleotide sequence: TGCGCCAGCAGCCAAGATCCTTGGACAGTGAACGAGCAGTACTTC. Protein: CASSQDPWTVNEQYF.

J is TRBJ2-2 and V is TRBV7-2; TRBD1 matches 9 bases. CDR3 size: 15 residues. V lost 8 bases, J lost 4 bases, and 8 bases stayed unmatched. Germline V lookup: CDR1 SGHTA, CDR2 FQGNSA. The CDR3 here is CASGADRGSTGELFF. CDR3 DNA: TGTGCCAGCGGCGCGGACAGGGGAAGCACCGGGGAGCTGTTTTTT.